This T cell receptor beta chain originates from a study of T cells in Graves' hyperthyroidism and ophthalmopathy. Study at large: Peripheral blood specimens were obtained at initial diagnosis, prior to any treatment. Study findings and constraints: The model foresaw ophthalmopathy a median roughly 6 months prior to onset. Through a model of 13 V-J features, ophthalmopathy was separated from stable hyperthyroidism.

Worth noting for this clonotype: What it binds is unknown.

Among ophthalmopathy patients, the Clinical Activity Score reached at least 3, the NOSPECS grade reached at least 4, and duration remained under 3 months. The germline V and J ends were trimmed by 2 bases and 3 bases, with 14 bases remaining between them. The CDR3 is 15 residues long. Germline CDR1 and CDR2: LGHDT and YNNKEL (reference sequence). Amplification targeted TCR beta CDR3 regions from RNA transcripts. Researchers ran a first-round RT-PCR on the TCR CDR3 using the HTBI primer set. MiXCR, applied by TCRdb to the multiplex PCR reads, yields one record per CDR3 protein. The sample shows about 270,000 distinct CDR3 sequences, roughly 20% of them seen only once.

Material for sequencing was blood. J is TRBJ2-7 and V is TRBV3-1, with D possibly matching TRBD2 (7 bases). The clonotype was recovered from a man aged 25-45 years with Graves' ophthalmopathy. The CDR3 DNA reads as TGTGCCAGCAGCCAACTGGCGGGGGCGAACTACGAGCAGTACTTC. Translated: CASSQLAGANYEQYF.